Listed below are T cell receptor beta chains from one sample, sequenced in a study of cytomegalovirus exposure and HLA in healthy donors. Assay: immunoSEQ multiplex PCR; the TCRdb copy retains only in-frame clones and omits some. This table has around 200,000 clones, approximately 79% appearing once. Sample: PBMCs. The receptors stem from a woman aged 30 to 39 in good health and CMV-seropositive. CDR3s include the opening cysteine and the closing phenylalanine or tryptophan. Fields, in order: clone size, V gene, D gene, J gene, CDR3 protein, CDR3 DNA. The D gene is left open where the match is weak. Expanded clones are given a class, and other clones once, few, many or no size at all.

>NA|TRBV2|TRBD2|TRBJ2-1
CASSEKVSGSIKSSYNEQFF
TGTGCCAGCAGTGAGAAGGTTAGCGGGAGTATTAAAAGCTCCTACAATGAGCAGTTCTTC
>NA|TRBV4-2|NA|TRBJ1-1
CASSQDLGRGVNTEAFF
TGTGCCAGCAGCCAAGATTTAGGCAGGGGAGTGAACACTGAAGCTTTCTTT
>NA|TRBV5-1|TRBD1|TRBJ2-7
CASSPSSTGGVYEQYF
TGCGCCAGCAGCCCCTCCTCCACAGGGGGCGTCTACGAGCAGTACTTC
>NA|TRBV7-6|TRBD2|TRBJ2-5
CASSAGVKGTQYF
TGTGCCAGCAGCGCGGGAGTAAAAGGGACCCAGTACTTC
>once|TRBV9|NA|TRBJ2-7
CASSVRLGGYEQYF
TGTGCCAGCAGCGTACGGTTGGGAGGCTACGAGCAGTACTTC
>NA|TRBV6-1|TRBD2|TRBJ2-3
CASSAASGGPDTQYF
TGTGCCAGCAGTGCGGCTAGCGGGGGGCCAGATACGCAGTATTTT
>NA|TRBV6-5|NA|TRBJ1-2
CASSRGGGYTF
TGTGCCAGCTCGCGGGGGGGTGGCTACACCTTC
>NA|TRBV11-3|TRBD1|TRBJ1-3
CASTLGDRGRGTIYF
TGTGCCAGCACCCTCGGGGACAGGGGGAGAGGCACCATATATTTT
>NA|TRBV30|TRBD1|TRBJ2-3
CAWSPTGESSDTQYF
TGTGCCTGGAGTCCCACAGGGGAATCCTCAGATACGCAGTATTTT
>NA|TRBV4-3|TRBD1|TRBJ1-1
CASSQDRGTASEAFF
TGCGCCAGCAGCCAAGATCGAGGGACAGCCTCTGAAGCTTTCTTT
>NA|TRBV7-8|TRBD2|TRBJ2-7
CASSPGTSSSGEQYF
TGTGCCAGCAGTCCCGGGACTAGTTCGTCCGGCGAGCAGTACTTC
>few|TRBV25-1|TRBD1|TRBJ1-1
CASSVSGTAPEAFF
TGTGCCAGCAGTGTGAGTGGGACAGCCCCGGAGGCTTTCTTT
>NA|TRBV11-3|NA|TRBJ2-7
CASSLQGSSYEQYF
TGTGCCAGCAGCCTCCAGGGGTCTAGCTACGAGCAGTACTTC
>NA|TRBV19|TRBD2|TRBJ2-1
CASSIAAGGLVEQFF
TGTGCCAGTAGTATAGCAGCGGGAGGGCTAGTTGAGCAGTTCTTC
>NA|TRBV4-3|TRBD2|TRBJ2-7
CASSQDRTGGSYEQYF
TGCGCCAGCAGCCAAGATCGGACGGGGGGCTCCTACGAGCAGTACTTC
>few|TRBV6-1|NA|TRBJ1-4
CASSETWESKGKLFF
TGTGCCAGCAGTGAGACCTGGGAGTCAAAGGGAAAACTGTTTTTT
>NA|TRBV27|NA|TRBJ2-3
CASSLFKRSTDTQYF
TGTGCCAGCAGTTTATTCAAGCGGAGCACAGATACGCAGTATTTT
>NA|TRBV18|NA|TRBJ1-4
CASSPLGVREKLFF
TGTGCCAGCTCCCCCCTAGGGGTTCGTGAAAAACTGTTTTTT
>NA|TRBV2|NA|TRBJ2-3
CASSVLASTDTQYF
TGTGCCAGCAGTGTCTTGGCTAGCACAGATACGCAGTATTTT
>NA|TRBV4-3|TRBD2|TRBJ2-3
CASSPGTSGSAASTDTQYF
TGCGCCAGCAGCCCCGGGACTAGCGGGAGTGCCGCTAGCACAGATACGCAGTATTTT
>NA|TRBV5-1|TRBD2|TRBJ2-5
CASSLVPSGSETQYF
TGCGCCAGCAGCTTGGTCCCTAGCGGGAGTGAGACCCAGTACTTC
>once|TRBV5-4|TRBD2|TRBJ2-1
CASSRHSGRGLERFF
TGTGCCAGCAGCCGCCACAGCGGGAGAGGGTTGGAGCGGTTCTTC
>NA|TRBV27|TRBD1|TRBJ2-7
CASSSSGTVPYEQYF
TGTGCCAGCAGTTCCTCGGGGACAGTTCCCTACGAGCAGTACTTC
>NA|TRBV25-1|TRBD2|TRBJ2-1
CASSESLLSGRTFNEQFF
TGTGCCAGCAGTGAATCACTCTTAAGCGGGAGGACTTTCAATGAGCAGTTCTTC
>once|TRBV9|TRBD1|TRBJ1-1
CASSVGQGGTEAFF
TGTGCCAGCAGCGTAGGACAGGGTGGAACTGAAGCTTTCTTT
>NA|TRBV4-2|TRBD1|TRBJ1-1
CASERTGQGAEAFF
TGTGCCAGTGAAAGGACGGGACAGGGGGCTGAAGCTTTCTTT